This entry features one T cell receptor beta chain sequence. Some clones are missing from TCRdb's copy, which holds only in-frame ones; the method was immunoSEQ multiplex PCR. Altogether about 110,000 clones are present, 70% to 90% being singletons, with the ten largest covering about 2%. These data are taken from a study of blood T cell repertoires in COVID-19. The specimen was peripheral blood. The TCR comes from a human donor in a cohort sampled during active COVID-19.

CDR3 protein: CASSPGTGFSYEQYF. The DNA for the CDR3 is TGTGCCAGCAGCCCAGGGACAGGCTTCTCCTACGAGCAGTACTTC. V usage is TRBV7-2 and J usage is TRBJ2-7, with TRBD1 matching 8 bases. Germline-derived CDR1 and CDR2 are SGHTA and FQGNSA. The CDR3 length is 15 residues. The J segment lost 0 bases and the V segment lost 5 bases, leaving 6 bases of the junction unmatched. The variable domain in full, completed from reference TRBV7-2 and TRBJ2-7, reads GAGVSQSPSNKVTEKGKDVELRCDPISGHTALYWYRQSLGQGLEFLIYFQGNSAPDKSGLPSDRFSAERTGGSVSTLTIQRTQQEDSAVYLCASSPGTGFSYEQYFGPGTRLTVT.